This TCR beta chain was sequenced in a study of T cell responses to AZD1222 COVID-19 vaccine (dated by TCRdb to 2020 to 2023). With regard to the full study: Because spike-specific TCR depth and breadth did not differ between the two schedules, AZD1222 recipients who got a second dose at roughly 4 weeks were pooled with those who got a second dose at roughly 12 weeks. Trial participants were enrolled by age into subgroups of 18-55, 56-69 and 70-plus years, and roughly 160, 29 and 62 TCR-sequenced participants, respectively, were included in these subgroups. A total of 230 to 250 trial participants underwent TCR sequencing, of whom 200 to 220 had received two doses of AZD1222 and about 25 had received two doses of the MenACWY control vaccine.

Taking its sample share into account, this clone is large (0.1 to 1%). Its specific antigen is unknown. Within one base of it there is no much larger clone, and no base qualities were kept. The time point label corresponds to: baseline before first vaccination. Vaccinee samples came from UK trials COV001 and COV002, including a single-blind randomized controlled phase 2/3 trial of AZD1222 (ChAdOx1 nCoV-19) in healthy adults. For TCRbeta chain sequencing, PBMC samples from trial participants were taken at day 0 and at day 28 after the second dose. The CDR3 regions of human TCRbeta chains were analyzed by immunosequencing. Per the source publication's procedure: TCRs in the repertoires were compared against a reference library of SARS-CoV-2-specific TCRs that had been generated with the MIRA antigen-specificity platform. Breadth meant the fraction of unique TCRs that were SARS-CoV-2-associated, whereas depth meant the fraction of total T cells that were SARS-CoV-2-associated. Using the MIRA data, every spike-specific TCR was mapped to the spike region that the TCR reacted to and assigned to either a CD4 or a CD8 class. Log10-transformed breadth and depth values were compared by one-way ANOVA with Sidak's multiple comparisons tests. Sourced from immuneACCESS, this table was stored by TCRdb with only in-frame sequences that have V and J called. A share of the clones is absent; for the studies checked, an unresolved V gene accounts for under half, and the remainder has no known explanation. The DNA gave D and trimming, while V, J and clone size come from that table. This sample gives 75,000 to 95,000 clones in total; more than 70% of them show up just once. About 11% of the sample belongs to the ten largest clones.

V drops 4 bases and J drops 4 bases, leaving 7 bases in between. CDR3 length: 12 amino acids, cysteine to phenylalanine. Kept here is only the CDR3 DNA, which spans 36 bases and is read in frame from base 1. CDR1 is given as SGHDT and CDR2 as YYEEEE, both from the germline V gene. What the authors observed across the whole study: A significant rise in spike-specific TCR breadth and depth was observed after two AZD1222 doses relative to day 0 and relative to MenACWY recipients. No day 14 peak-response samples were available, so repertoires were characterized only after the peak T cell response. Conclusions about previously exposed vaccinees were limited because only a handful of AZD1222 recipients were SARS-CoV-2 seropositive at baseline. The whole spike protein was spanned by vaccine-associated CD4 TCRs, and dominant responses were seen in regions 160-218 and 743-854. Participants were mostly white British, with more females than males. The authors suggested clonal diversity may have been underestimated. Reportedly, almost half of the unique spike-specific TCRs recognized epitopes lying outside the regions that are mutated in the B.1.351 and B.1.1.7 variants. The 56-69-year group was small, and its depth increase did not reach significance, likely because of low power.

The chain was built from TRBV5-6 and TRBJ2-3; the D gene cannot be named for sure. This sequence was found in an adult in good health. Specimen: peripheral blood, collected on day 0 of AZD1222 vaccination. The CDR3: CASSRLADTQYF. In nucleotides, the sequence is TGTGCCAGCAGCAGACTCGCAGATACGCAGTATTTT.